The entry below gives a single T cell receptor (beta chain) sequence along with its context. Its antigen is still unknown. A read error may explain this, as a much larger clone is one base away. From 500 ng of total RNA, TCR beta-specific cDNA was reverse-transcribed using a constant-region primer. Three-round nested multiplex PCR performed with slightly modified ARM-PCR produced the TCR beta libraries. Researchers ran the first two PCR rounds for roughly 11 cycles each with TRBV1-TRBV30 forward primers and a C-beta reverse primer. TCRdb reprocessed the multiplex PCR reads with MiXCR, giving one entry per CDR3 protein. The sample records over 250,000 distinct CDR3 sequences, almost 60% being singletons. CDR1 is SGHNT and CDR2 is YENEEA in the germline V gene. This CDR3 has 17 residues. Blood RNA came from unsorted whole blood; germline DNA was also extracted. Roughly 4.4 milliliters of peripheral blood were gathered ahead of the operation.

This record comes from a study of tumor-infiltrating lymphocytes in primary liver carcinoma. Whole-study findings and limits: Researchers found tumor-adjacent and tumor-blood pairs overlapped less than tumor region pairs.

The rearrangement links TRBV11-3 to TRBJ2-6, with a tentative D call TRBD1 (5 bases). The source is a woman in her 30s with primary liver carcinoma and hepatitis B virus infection. The sequenced material came from peripheral blood. The CDR3 loop reads CASSQPRWSSGANVPTF. The CDR3 region has the DNA TGTGCCAGCAGCCAACCCCGCTGGAGTTCTGGGGCCAACGTCCCGACTTTC.